The 27 T cell receptor beta chains below all came from one sample that was sequenced in a study of T cell repertoires in cytomegalovirus infection (dated by TCRdb to about 2019). TCRdb shows the sequencer as Illumina HiSeq 1500. The public reads were reanalyzed by TCRdb: fastp trimming at Q25, MiXCR alignment, in-frame beta chains only. Under each unique CDR3 protein, matching rows form one entry showing the most common genes and DNA. The sample has about 470,000 distinct CDR3 sequences on record, approximately 46% of them singletons. The ten largest clones add up to around 44% of the sample. Their target antigens are unknown. In light of the paper, this sample's treatment or condition label describes: in vitro stimulation with specific CMV peptide epitopes to enrich CMV-specific T cells. The sample here was cultured PBMCs, taken from culture after CMV antigen stimulation. These receptors came from a human donor in good health (CMV status not recorded). Some clones in this sample may be carry-over from other donors' samples.

This clonotype was detected a few times. This CDR3 is CASRADGANYGYTF. DNA of the CDR3: TGTGCCAGCAGAGCGGACGGTGCTAACTATGGCTACACCTTC. The J gene is TRBJ1-2, the V gene TRBV7-2; D ambiguous. V dropped 6 bases and J dropped 0 bases, with 11 bases sitting between them. The CDR3 length is 14 residues. From germline, CDR1 is SGHTA and CDR2 FQGNSA.

This clonotype is a singleton in its sample. This rearrangement joins TRBV4-1 to TRBJ1-4; D not resolved. Trimming pared 1 base from V and 8 bases from J, leaving 14 bases between. The germline CDR1 and CDR2 sequences are MGHRA and YSYEKL. The CDR3 has 15 amino acids. The DNA of the CDR3 is TGCGCCAGCAGCCAAGGCGGGATGGAACGAGAAAAACTGTTTTTT. Residues: CASSQGGMEREKLFF.

The chain is built from TRBV7-3 and TRBJ2-7; TRBD1 matches 8 bases. Germline assignment: CDR1 SGHTA and CDR2 FQGTGA. The CDR3 has 15 residues. With 2 bases clipped from V and 6 bases from J, the junction kept 9 bases outside the gene matches. CDR3 coding DNA: TGTGCCAGCAGCTTAGCTCAGGGACAGGTCAGCGAGCAGTACTTC. Encoded protein: CASSLAQGQVSEQYF.

The chain couples TRBV12-3 or TRBV12-4 to TRBJ2-7, with D tentatively TRBD1 or TRBD2 (5 bases each). The CDR3 runs to 15 residues. V lost 6 bases, J lost 0 bases, and 15 bases lay in between. CDR3 loop: CASSEYRDLSYEQYF. As DNA, the CDR3 is TGTGCCAGCAGCGAGTACCGGGACCTCTCCTACGAGCAGTACTTC.

The chain is built from TRBV7-3 and TRBJ1-2; D is ambiguous. Trimming took off 5 bases at V and 4 bases at J, with 14 bases between the two ends. The CDR3 spans 14 residues. Looked up from germline, CDR1 is SGHTA and CDR2 is FQGTGA. This CDR3 is CASSHSRDGYGYTF. The CDR3 nucleotides are TGTGCCAGCAGCCATTCTCGGGATGGCTATGGCTACACCTTC.

This rearrangement joins TRBV12-3 or TRBV12-4 to TRBJ2-7; 7 positions agree with TRBD1. With 5 bases clipped from V and 5 bases from J, the junction kept 3 bases outside the gene matches. The CDR3 totals 12 residues. The CDR3 loop is CASSRQGHEQYF. The CDR3 nucleotides are TGTGCCAGCAGTCGACAGGGCCACGAGCAGTACTTC.

J is TRBJ1-1 and V is TRBV20-1, with D unclear. CDR3 size: 14 residues. V dropped 0 bases and J dropped 1 base, with 9 bases sitting between them. Germline assignment: CDR1 DFQATT and CDR2 SNEGSKA (reference sequence). CDR3 nucleotide sequence: TGCAGTGCTAGAGATAGTCCCAGGAACACTGAAGCTTTCTTT. Translating gives CSARDSPRNTEAFF.

This clonotype was seen a handful of times. This chain joins TRBV5-1 and TRBJ1-5, with 8 bases fitting TRBD1. With 4 bases clipped from V and 2 bases from J, the junction kept 11 bases outside the gene matches. The CDR3 runs to 17 residues. CDR1 is SGHRS and CDR2 is YFSETQ in the germline V gene. Here the CDR3 reads CASSLDRVELGNQPQHF. The CDR3 DNA is TGCGCCAGCAGCCTGGACAGGGTCGAGTTGGGCAATCAGCCCCAGCATTTT. Combining the CDR3 with reference TRBV5-1 and TRBJ1-5 gives the whole variable domain KAGVTQTPRYLIKTRGQQVTLSCSPISGHRSVSWYQQTPGQGLQFLFEYFSETQRNKGNFPGRFSGRQFSNSRSEMNVSTLELGDSALYLCASSLDRVELGNQPQHFGDGTRLSIL.

The chain employs TRBV5-6 and TRBJ2-3; 8 bases fit TRBD1. CDR1 is SGHDT and CDR2 is YYEEEE in the germline V gene. CDR3 length: 18 amino acids. Losses at the gene ends were 3 bases for V and 2 bases for J; bases not matched to a gene: 14. The CDR3 protein is CASSSDRALILLTDTQYF. The DNA of the CDR3 is TGTGCCAGCAGCTCGGACAGGGCCCTGATACTCCTCACAGATACGCAGTATTTT.

The chain links TRBV6-5 to TRBJ1-2, with TRBD1 identical over 7 bases. Unmatched junction bases numbered 8, after V lost 6 bases and J lost 4 bases. The CDR3 covers 14 residues. CDR1 MNHEY and CDR2 SVGAGI come from the germline V gene. The CDR3 coding sequence is TGTGCCAGCAGCAGGACAGGCCTGGGCTATGGCTACACCTTC. Its translation is CASSRTGLGYGYTF.

This rearrangement joins TRBV25-1 to TRBJ1-4, with 9 bases that match TRBD1. With V trimmed by 1 base and J by 7 bases, 4 bases remained unmatched. The CDR3 covers 15 residues. CDR1 is MGHDK and CDR2 is SYGVNS in the germline V gene. The CDR3 protein is CASSESTGGREKLFF. CDR3 DNA sequence: TGTGCCAGCAGTGAATCGACAGGGGGACGTGAAAAACTGTTTTTT.

J is TRBJ1-2 and V is TRBV7-8; D is undetermined. The CDR3 length is 15 residues. Germline CDR1 is SGHVS and CDR2 is FQNEAQ. Between the trimmed V and J ends, which lost 1 base and 4 bases, there was a span of 13 bases. The CDR3 protein is CASSLVTRGAYGYTF. CDR3 nucleotide sequence: TGTGCCAGCAGCTTAGTAACCCGGGGAGCCTATGGCTACACCTTC.

J is TRBJ2-2 and V is TRBV7-6; D unclear. The V end lost 5 bases, the J end lost 4 bases, and 20 bases lay between the germline ends. The CDR3 is 17 amino acids. Germline V CDR1 and CDR2: SGHVS, FNYEAQ. Here the CDR3 DNA reads TGTGCCAGCAGCCCCCCAGCCGACGGTCCGAGCACCGGGGAGCTGTTTTTT. Residues: CASSPPADGPSTGELFF.

V usage is TRBV12-3 or TRBV12-4 and J usage is TRBJ2-1; 8 bases map to TRBD1. Unmatched junction bases numbered 8, after V lost 6 bases and J lost 10 bases. This CDR3 contains 13 residues. Here the CDR3 reads CASSLTTGEEQFF. The CDR3 coding sequence is TGTGCCAGCAGCCTCACGACAGGGGAGGAGCAGTTCTTC.

This clonotype was counted a few times. The J gene is TRBJ2-3, the V gene TRBV11-2, with 7 bases lining up with TRBD2. Germline values: CDR1 SGHAT, CDR2 FQNNGV. The CDR3 spans 15 residues. J gave up 1 base and V 4 bases, and 5 bases lay outside the gene matches. CDR3 sequence (DNA): TGTGCCAGCAGCTGGCGGGGGACCCGCACAGATACGCAGTATTTT. This sequence encodes CASSWRGTRTDTQYF.

The chain carries TRBV5-6 and TRBJ2-1; maybe TRBD2 (5 bases). Trimming took 0 bases from V and 7 from J, leaving 11 bases between them. CDR3 length equals 14 residues. Germline lookup yields CDR1 SGHDT and CDR2 YYEEEE. The CDR3 DNA reads TGTGCCAGCAGCTTGGTGGGGAGAGAGAATGAGCAGTTCTTC. This translates into CASSLVGRENEQFF.

The J gene is TRBJ2-7, the V gene TRBV7-9; the D gene is possibly TRBD1 (6 bases). V was pared by 5 bases and J by 3 bases, with 11 bases between. Germline V lookup: CDR1 SEHNR, CDR2 FQNEAQ (reference sequence). The CDR3 is 13 amino acids. The CDR3: CASSNQQGYEQYF. The CDR3 DNA follows: TGTGCCAGCAGCAACCAACAGGGCTACGAGCAGTACTTC.

This clonotype has a handful of counts. This rearrangement joins TRBV20-1 to TRBJ2-7; tentatively, D is TRBD1 (5 bases). Between the trimmed V and J ends, which lost 0 bases and 7 bases, there was a span of 13 bases. The CDR3 has 13 residues. Germline V CDR1 and CDR2: DFQATT, SNEGSKA (reference sequence). The CDR3 DNA is TGCAGTGCTAGAGACAGGGAAGGGCTTGAGCAGTACTTC. Its translation: CSARDREGLEQYF.

This clonotype was picked up a small number of times. The J gene is TRBJ2-1, the V gene TRBV4-1; D is undetermined. V was clipped by 1 base and J by 0 bases, with 7 bases between them. Germline CDR1 is MGHRA and CDR2 is YSYEKL. The CDR3 contains 15 residues. The CDR3 reads CASSQGQDSYNEQFF. CDR3 sequence (DNA): TGCGCCAGCAGCCAAGGGCAGGACTCCTACAATGAGCAGTTCTTC.

The J gene is TRBJ1-3, the V gene TRBV5-4; no clear D. Per germline, CDR1 SGHNT and CDR2 YYREEE (reference sequence). V lost 4 bases, J lost 1 base, and 12 bases lay in between. The CDR3 totals 15 residues. The CDR3 loop is CASSHPAESGNTIYF. The CDR3 DNA sequence: TGTGCCAGCAGCCACCCTGCGGAGTCTGGAAACACCATATATTTT.

This clonotype occurred many times. The chain employs TRBV7-2 and TRBJ2-5; D may be TRBD2 (6 bases). Germline V gene data show CDR1 as SGHTA and CDR2 as FQGNSA. The CDR3 has 14 amino acids. V lost 5 bases and J 4 bases, leaving 14 bases between the germline ends. As DNA, the CDR3 is TGTGCCAGCAGCCCCCGGAGGGCCGGAGAGACCCAGTACTTC. It translates to CASSPRRAGETQYF.

This rearrangement joins TRBV6-1 to TRBJ2-5, with D tentatively TRBD2 (6 bases). Germline V gene lookup returns CDR1 MNHNS and CDR2 SASEGT. Trimming shortened V by 2 bases and J by 5 bases, and 12 bases separated the two germline ends. The CDR3 is made up of 14 amino acids. In DNA form, the CDR3 reads TGTGCCAGCAGTGAAAAGACTGGAGGGGAGACCCAGTACTTC. Its protein is CASSEKTGGETQYF.

The genes are TRBV7-9 and TRBJ2-3; D is tentatively TRBD1 or TRBD2 (5 bases each). The CDR3 has 18 residues. Germline CDR1 SEHNR, CDR2 FQNEAQ (reference sequence). Trimming removed 3 bases at V and 6 bases at J, with 25 bases between. DNA for the CDR3: TGTGCCAGCAGCTTGGAAGGCGGCCTCGGGGCCCCCCGGGATACGCAGTATTTT. This translates into CASSLEGGLGAPRDTQYF.

The chain links TRBV7-2 to TRBJ2-5; tentatively, D is TRBD2 (5 bases). V was trimmed by 1 base and J by 6 bases, leaving 12 bases between them. The CDR3 contains 14 residues. The germline V gene has CDR1 SGHTA and CDR2 FQGNSA. CDR3 DNA sequence: TGTGCCAGCAGCTTAGTCCGAGGGCTTAAGACCCAGTACTTC. Protein: CASSLVRGLKTQYF.

This clonotype was detected only a few times. The chain employs TRBV7-6 and TRBJ2-7; 11 nucleotides match TRBD2. The ends lost 1 base at V and 0 bases at J; junction bases unmatched: 8. Germline V gene lookup returns CDR1 SGHVS and CDR2 FNYEAQ. The CDR3 length is 18 residues. The DNA of the CDR3 is TGTGCCAGCAGCTTAGTTGGTGGGACTAGCGGAAGCTCCTACGAGCAGTACTTC. Translating gives CASSLVGGTSGSSYEQYF.

A few counts support this clonotype. The V gene is TRBV12-3 or TRBV12-4, the J gene TRBJ2-7; TRBD1 is a possible D gene (6 bases). CDR3 size: 13 residues. V was shortened by 4 bases and J by 5 bases, with 12 bases between the two germline ends. The CDR3 reads CASSSNRAHEQYF. In DNA form, the CDR3 reads TGTGCCAGCAGTTCCAACAGGGCTCACGAGCAGTACTTC.

The rearrangement uses TRBV7-9 and TRBJ2-5; D may match TRBD1 or TRBD2 (5 bases each). Between the trimmed V and J ends, which lost 5 bases and 5 bases, there was a span of 18 bases. Germline V gene sequence: CDR1 SEHNR, CDR2 FQNEAQ (reference sequence). There are 15 residues in the CDR3. The CDR3 protein is CASSTRDHRFETQYF. The DNA for the CDR3 is TGTGCCAGCAGCACCCGGGACCATAGATTCGAGACCCAGTACTTC.